This entry describes one T cell receptor (beta chain). Antigen unknown. This entry belongs to a study of T cells expressing NK-cell markers. On the study more broadly: Most of the eight sequenced donors were HCMV-seropositive; one was seronegative. Study outcomes and limitations: For four donors, these clonotypes were likewise the leading ones in the CD3+CD56-NKG2C+ fraction.

The CDR3 sequence is 13 residues long. The germline V gene has CDR1 DFQATT and CDR2 SNEGSKA (reference sequence). TCRdb reprocessed the 5' RACE reads, with one entry per CDR3 protein and no DNA. The listing contains hundreds of thousands of distinct CDR3 sequences. The V call is TRBV20-1, the J call TRBJ2-3; TCRdb names TRBD1, which stays unverified in the absence of DNA. Material: blood T cells: a sorted CD56 or NKG2C T cell subset, CD4+ or CD8+ T cells, or bulk PBMC T cells (not recorded which). The clonotype was recovered from a woman aged 18-69 years in good health. CDR3: CSAAGGIADTQYF.